This T cell receptor (beta chain) was sequenced in a study of vaccination and CD4 T cells after COVID-19. Study-wide context: Researchers treated cells with overlapping spike peptides taken from SARS-CoV-2, HCoV-NL63, HCoV-OC43 and HCoV-229E.

Cultured CD4+ T cell DNA was sequenced using the Oncomine TCR Beta short-read assay. Genomic DNA was extracted from cultured CD4+ T cells. TCRdb re-analysed the PCR reads in MiXCR, keeping a single row per CDR3 protein. In the table there are about 8,000 distinct CDR3 sequences, less than 60% of which are singletons. Study-wide findings and caveats: A median of about 90% of reactive clones, in convalescent patients, became evident only post-vaccination. Within the convalescent patients, spike mono-reactivity was found in 304 of 307 vaccine-specific clones.

The treatment: roughly nine-day PBMC culture with coronavirus spike peptide pools or control peptides (ViraFEST assay). This clonotype appeared a single time. Antigen specificity is unknown. This sequence originates from a human donor who had recovered from COVID-19. Specimen: CD4+ T cells from blood, cultured in vitro.

In nucleotides, the CDR3 is TGTGCCAGCAGTTTAGTTGGGACTGGCTACACCTTC. Translated, it gives CASSLVGTGYTF. The chain joins TRBV28 to TRBJ1-2; tentatively, D is TRBD1 (5 bases). The CDR3 has 12 residues. CDR1 and CDR2 (germline): MDHEN, SYDVKM. The germline V and J ends were trimmed by 2 bases and 7 bases, with 8 bases remaining between them.